These 3 T cell receptor beta chains originate from one sample sequenced in a study of blood T cell repertoires in COVID-19. Generated by immunoSEQ multiplex PCR, the TCRdb table keeps only in-frame clones and is missing some. The sample has 350,000 to 400,000 clones; about 88% are singletons. Input material: peripheral blood. The source of these receptors is a woman aged 55-75 years with COVID-19, enrolled during active disease.

The J gene is TRBJ1-2, the V gene TRBV7-9; D uncertain. V lost 4 bases to trimming and J lost 2 bases, with 11 bases between them. Germline loops: CDR1 SEHNR, CDR2 FQNEAQ (reference sequence). This CDR3 comprises 14 residues. The CDR3 protein is CASSSNSGNYGYTF. CDR3 in DNA: TGTGCCAGCAGCTCCAACTCGGGGAACTATGGCTACACCTTC. Looking up the rest from reference TRBV7-9 and TRBJ1-2 gives the full variable domain: DTGVSQNPRHKITKRGQNVTFRCDPISEHNRLYWYRQTLGQGPEFLTYFQNEAQLEKSRLLSDRFSAERPKGSFSTLEIQRTEQGDSAMYLCASSSNSGNYGYTFGSGTRLTVV.

As regards this clone: At the DNA level, this CDR3 is encoded by other sequences in the same sample as well. The J gene is TRBJ2-7, the V gene TRBV7-6; D might be TRBD2 (6 bases). CDR3 length: 15 amino acids. Germline V gene sequence: CDR1 SGHVS, CDR2 FNYEAQ. Trimming took off 5 bases at V and 0 bases at J, with 14 bases between the two ends. The CDR3 protein is CASSPGGRSSYEQYF. For the CDR3, the DNA is TGTGCCAGCAGCCCCGGGGGACGGAGCTCCTACGAGCAGTACTTC.

V is TRBV5-4 and J is TRBJ2-5, with a possible D match to TRBD1 (6 bases). There are 11 residues in the CDR3. Germline CDR1 is SGHNT and CDR2 is YYREEE (reference sequence). The ends were cut back, 9 bases at V and 5 bases at J, with 11 bases in the middle. CDR3 amino acids: CATGAHETQYF. CDR3 bases: TGTGCCACAGGGGCGCATGAGACCCAGTACTTC.